What follows are 18 T cell receptor beta chains derived from one specimen sequenced in a study of cytomegalovirus exposure and HLA in healthy donors (dated by TCRdb to 2016 to 2017). The library came from the immunoSEQ multiplex PCR assay. The multiplex PCR relied on a mix of 60 forward primers for TCR Vbeta segments and 13 reverse primers for TCR Jbeta segments. TCRdb limited this immuneACCESS table to in-frame rearrangements with V and J called. A share of clones is missing; checked studies link under half to unresolved V genes, and the rest is unexplained. The sample profile shows roughly 200,000 clones; around four fifths of them were found once. The ten most abundant clones make up approximately 0.5% of the sample. The sample taken for sequencing was PBMCs. These receptors were obtained from a woman between 40 and 55 years old in good health and CMV-seronegative.

CDR3 sequence (DNA): TGCACCAGCAGCCGTCGATATACTTTGAACACTGAAGCTTTCTTT. This sequence encodes CTSSRRYTLNTEAFF. The chain has TRBV1 and TRBJ1-1. TRBV1 is a recognized pseudogene. The CDR3 contains 15 residues.

The V gene is TRBV5-6, the J gene TRBJ2-5; D perhaps matches TRBD1 (6 bases). Germline V gene lookup returns CDR1 SGHDT and CDR2 YYEEEE. CDR3 size: 13 residues. Between the trimmed V and J ends, which lost 2 bases and 3 bases, there was a span of 8 bases. The CDR3 here is CASSLNREETQYF. In nucleotides, the CDR3 is TGTGCCAGCAGCTTAAACAGGGAAGAGACCCAGTACTTC.

The chain recombines TRBV7-9 with TRBJ2-5; TRBD2 matches 9 bases. From germline, CDR1 is SEHNR and CDR2 FQNEAQ (reference sequence). J was trimmed by 5 bases and V by 4 bases; bases with no gene match: 11. This CDR3 region has 16 residues. In DNA form, the CDR3 reads TGTGCCAGCAGCTCCAGCTCTAGCGGGGTTTGGGAGACCCAGTACTTC. Its protein is CASSSSSSGVWETQYF. Full variable domain (outside the CDR3, taken from reference TRBV7-9 and TRBJ2-5): DTGVSQNPRHKITKRGQNVTFRCDPISEHNRLYWYRQTLGQGPEFLTYFQNEAQLEKSRLLSDRFSAERPKGSFSTLEIQRTEQGDSAMYLCASSSSSSGVWETQYFGPGTRLLVL.

CDR3 amino acids: CASSEVPGQGAGGYTF. The CDR3 DNA sequence: TGTGCCAGCAGTGAAGTACCGGGACAGGGGGCGGGTGGCTACACCTTC. The chain employs TRBV25-1 and TRBJ1-2; TRBD1 aligns across 12 bases. Losses at the gene ends were 2 bases for V and 7 bases for J; bases not matched to a gene: 8. The CDR3 extends over 16 amino acids. Germline values: CDR1 MGHDK, CDR2 SYGVNS.

V usage is TRBV7-3 and J usage is TRBJ2-1, with a tentative D call TRBD1 (6 bases). Germline V CDR1 and CDR2: SGHTA, FQGTGA. The V gene lost 3 bases and the J gene lost 4 bases, with 13 bases spanning the gap. This CDR3 has 15 residues. The CDR3 DNA is TGTGCCAGCAGCTTGGGACAACGTAGTTACAATGAGCAGTTCTTC. Protein sequence: CASSLGQRSYNEQFF. Full variable domain (remainder filled in from reference TRBV7-3 and TRBJ2-1): GAGVSQTPSNKVTEKGKYVELRCDPISGHTALYWYRQSLGQGPEFLIYFQGTGAADDSGLPNDRFFAVRPEGSVSTLKIQRTERGDSAVYLCASSLGQRSYNEQFFGPGTRLTVL.

This clone was found a few times. This chain links TRBV7-9 with TRBJ2-6; D not certain. Per the germline V gene, CDR1 is SEHNR and CDR2 is FQNEAQ (reference sequence). Trimming removed 1 base at V and 4 bases at J, with 5 bases between. The CDR3 sequence is 14 residues long. In nucleotides, the CDR3 is TGTGCCAGCAGCTTAGTTCCGGGGGCCAACGTCCTGACTTTC. This gives the protein CASSLVPGANVLTF.

In its sample, this clone was seen once. This chain connects TRBV5-4 to TRBJ2-1; no clear D. Between the trimmed V and J ends, which lost 3 bases and 0 bases, there was a span of 10 bases. The CDR3 is 15 residues long. From germline, CDR1 is SGHNT and CDR2 YYREEE (reference sequence). The CDR3: CASSSDSSSYNEQFF. CDR3 sequence (DNA): TGTGCCAGCAGCTCTGACTCAAGCTCCTACAATGAGCAGTTCTTC.

The chain has TRBV6-4 and TRBJ2-7; 7 bases match TRBD2. The CDR3 has 13 amino acids. Losses at the gene ends were 6 bases for V and 1 base for J; bases not matched to a gene: 3. Looked up from germline, CDR1 is MRHNA and CDR2 is SNTAGT. The CDR3 DNA sequence: TGTGCCAGCAGGACTAGCTATTCCTACGAGCAGTACTTC. Its translation is CASRTSYSYEQYF.

The chain couples TRBV6-6 to TRBJ2-7; D perhaps matches TRBD2 (6 bases). V was shortened by 10 bases and J by 2 bases, with 15 bases between the two germline ends. This CDR3 contains 13 residues. Germline V gene data show CDR1 as MNHNY and CDR2 as SVGAGI (reference sequence). The CDR3 DNA sequence: TGTGCCACGCGGGGTACGGTGCCCTACGAGCAGTACTTC. It yields the protein CATRGTVPYEQYF.

This CDR3 is CASSETGNYYGYTF. CDR3 nucleotide sequence: TGTGCCAGCAGTGAGACAGGGAATTACTATGGCTACACCTTC. The chain recombines TRBV25-1 with TRBJ1-2; 7 nucleotides match TRBD1. This CDR3 is 14 amino acids long. After removal of 3 bases from V and 3 bases from J, the junction contained 4 bases not matched to a gene. Germline V CDR1 and CDR2: MGHDK, SYGVNS.

The chain employs TRBV4-3 and TRBJ1-2; 10 bases map to TRBD1. This CDR3 has 15 residues. V lost 3 bases to trimming and J lost 2 bases; unmatched junction nucleotides: 3. CDR1 is LGHNA, CDR2 YSLEER, per germline. CDR3 sequence: CASSQGQGTNYGYTF. For the CDR3, the DNA is TGCGCCAGCAGCCAGGGACAGGGGACAAACTATGGCTACACCTTC.

This chain links TRBV14 with TRBJ2-4; 7 bases fit TRBD2. Germline values: CDR1 SGHDN, CDR2 FVKESK. Trimming took 4 bases from V and 4 from J; bases not matched to a gene: 4. This CDR3 is 14 amino acids long. CDR3 DNA: TGTGCCAGCAGCCCAAGCGGGGCTAAAAACATTCAGTACTTC. This translates into CASSPSGAKNIQYF.

This clone appeared once. The V call is TRBV7-9, the J call TRBJ1-1; 7 nucleotides agree with TRBD1. The J segment lost 4 bases and the V segment lost 5 bases, leaving 10 bases of the junction unmatched. Germline assignment: CDR1 SEHNR and CDR2 FQNEAQ (reference sequence). The CDR3 has 15 amino acids. The CDR3 DNA follows: TGTGCCAGCAGCCCCCGACAGGGCGAGGGCACTGAAGCTTTCTTT. Translated: CASSPRQGEGTEAFF.

The chain couples TRBV9 to TRBJ1-4; tentatively, D is TRBD1 (5 bases). From germline, CDR1 is SGDLS and CDR2 YYNGEE. The CDR3 is 15 amino acids. Trimming left V 1 base short and J 4 bases short, with 11 bases between. The CDR3 spells CASSVRSGNNEKLFF. The CDR3 bases are TGTGCCAGCAGCGTAAGGTCAGGGAATAATGAAAAACTGTTTTTT.

The chain carries TRBV19 and TRBJ1-2; D uncertain. CDR1 is LNHDA, CDR2 SQIVND, per germline (reference sequence). The CDR3 is made up of 14 amino acids. Trimming left V 1 base short and J 4 bases short, with 10 bases between. CDR3 DNA sequence: TGTGCCAGTAGTATAGCGGCAGGCACCTATGGCTACACCTTC. Protein: CASSIAAGTYGYTF.

The chain uses TRBV5-6 and TRBJ2-4, with 8 bases identical to TRBD1. The CDR3 contains 19 residues. V gave up 0 bases and J gave up 0 bases; unmatched junction bases: 11. Germline V gene data show CDR1 as SGHDT and CDR2 as YYEEEE. CDR3 in DNA: TGTGCCAGCAGCTTGGAGACAGGGGCGCTATACCTAGCCAAAAACATTCAGTACTTC. It translates to CASSLETGALYLAKNIQYF.

This sequence joins TRBV19 and TRBJ1-3; D is perhaps TRBD1 (5 bases). This CDR3 contains 13 residues. Trimming left V 8 bases short and J 0 bases short, with 8 bases between. Germline assignment: CDR1 LNHDA and CDR2 SQIVND (reference sequence). The CDR3, as DNA: TGTGCCAGTCGACAGTTCTCTGGAAACACCATATATTTT. As protein: CASRQFSGNTIYF.

The chain employs TRBV5-4 and TRBJ2-7, with 10 positions matching TRBD1. Germline V CDR1 and CDR2: SGHNT, YYREEE (reference sequence). CDR3 length: 15 residues. Losses at the gene ends were 4 bases for V and 0 bases for J; bases not matched to a gene: 4. The CDR3 DNA sequence: TGTGCCAGCAGCCCGCGGACAGGGGGCTCCTACGAGCAGTACTTC. This translates into CASSPRTGGSYEQYF.